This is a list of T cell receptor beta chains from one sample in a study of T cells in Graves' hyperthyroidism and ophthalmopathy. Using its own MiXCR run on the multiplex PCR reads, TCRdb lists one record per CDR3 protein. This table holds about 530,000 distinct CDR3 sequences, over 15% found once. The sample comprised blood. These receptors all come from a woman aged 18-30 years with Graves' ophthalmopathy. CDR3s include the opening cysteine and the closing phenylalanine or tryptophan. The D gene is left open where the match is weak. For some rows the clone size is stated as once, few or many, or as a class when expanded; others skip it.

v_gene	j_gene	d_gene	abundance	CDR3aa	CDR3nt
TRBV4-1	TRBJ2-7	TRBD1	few	CASSQFPTGGPMGWNEQYF	TGCGCCAGCAGCCAATTTCCGACAGGGGGCCCTATGGGGTGGAATGAGCAGTACTTC
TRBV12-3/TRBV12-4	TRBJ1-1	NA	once	CASTPQGPRTEAFF	TGTGCCAGCACCCCTCAGGGTCCGCGCACTGAAGCTTTCTTT
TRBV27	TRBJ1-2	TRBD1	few	CAGRTTGGHGYTF	TGTGCCGGCAGGACCACAGGGGGGCATGGCTACACCTTC
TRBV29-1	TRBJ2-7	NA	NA	CSVGTGTTGEQYF	TGCAGCGTCGGTACCGGGACCACGGGAGAGCAGTACTTC
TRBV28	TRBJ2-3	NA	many	CASSLQVEGGAQYF	TGTGCCAGCAGTTTACAGGTGGAAGGGGGGGCGCAGTATTTT
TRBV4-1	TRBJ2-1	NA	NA	CASSQGSLGGNEQFF	TGCGCCAGCAGCCAAGGTTCTCTGGGCGGCAATGAGCAGTTCTTC
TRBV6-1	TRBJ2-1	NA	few	CASSERGRIEQFF	TGTGCCAGCAGTGAAAGGGGTAGAATTGAGCAGTTCTTC
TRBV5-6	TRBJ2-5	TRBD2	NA	CASSFKLAGAETQYF	TGTGCCAGCAGCTTCAAACTAGCGGGGGCCGAGACCCAGTACTTC
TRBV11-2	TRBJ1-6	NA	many	CASSLVPGRSPLHF	TGTGCCAGCAGCTTAGTCCCGGGTAGATCACCCCTCCACTTT
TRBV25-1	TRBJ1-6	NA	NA	CASSDRRGLYSPLHF	TGTGCCAGCAGTGACAGGCGAGGGCTTTATTCACCCCTCCACTTT
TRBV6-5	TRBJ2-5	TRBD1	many	CASSYYRGQETQYF	TGTGCCAGCAGTTACTACAGGGGGCAAGAGACCCAGTACTTC
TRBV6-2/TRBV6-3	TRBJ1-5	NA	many	CASSPVAYSNQPQHF	TGTGCCAGCAGCCCCGTGGCCTATAGCAATCAGCCCCAGCATTTT
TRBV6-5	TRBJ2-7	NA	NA	CASSYSTDTSSYEQYF	TGTGCCAGCAGTTACTCTACGGACACAAGCTCCTACGAGCAGTACTTC
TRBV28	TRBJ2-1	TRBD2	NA	CASSSVSGRYNEQFF	TGTGCCAGCAGTTCTGTTAGCGGGAGATACAATGAGCAGTTCTTC
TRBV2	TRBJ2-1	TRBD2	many	CASSELAGPYNEQFF	TGTGCCAGCAGTGAACTAGCGGGACCGTACAATGAGCAGTTCTTC
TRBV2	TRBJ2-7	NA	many	CASSKDGVREQYF	TGTGCCAGCAGTAAGGACGGGGTTAGAGAGCAGTACTTC
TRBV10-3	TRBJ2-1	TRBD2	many	CAISSGTYNEQFF	TGTGCCATCAGTAGCGGGACCTACAATGAGCAGTTCTTC
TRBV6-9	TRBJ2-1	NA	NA	CASSYQGSEQFF	TGTGCCAGCAGTTACCAGGGCAGTGAGCAGTTCTTC
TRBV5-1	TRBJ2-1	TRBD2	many	CASSLPGEGNEQFF	TGCGCCAGCAGCTTGCCCGGGGAGGGGAATGAGCAGTTCTTC
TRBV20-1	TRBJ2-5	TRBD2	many	CSAPLELAGRGNQYF	TGCAGTGCCCCGCTTGAACTAGCGGGGCGCGGGAACCAGTACTTC
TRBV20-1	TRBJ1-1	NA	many	CSASPDTGLGTEAFF	TGCAGTGCTAGCCCAGACACGGGGCTTGGCACTGAAGCTTTCTTT
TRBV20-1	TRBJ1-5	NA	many	CSAKGGNQPQHF	TGCAGTGCGAAAGGGGGCAATCAGCCCCAGCATTTT
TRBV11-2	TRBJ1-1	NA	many	CASSDGRGPDTEAFF	TGTGCCAGCAGCGACGGGAGGGGTCCGGACACTGAAGCTTTCTTT
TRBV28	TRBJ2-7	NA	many	CASRTTGYYEQYF	TGTGCCAGCAGAACCACAGGGTACTACGAGCAGTACTTC
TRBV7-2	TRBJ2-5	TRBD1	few	CASRMAGGETQYF	TGTGCCAGCAGAATGGCAGGGGGAGAGACCCAGTACTTC
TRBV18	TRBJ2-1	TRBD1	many	CASSTSGQGYNEQFF	TGTGCCAGCTCTACCTCCGGACAGGGGTACAATGAGCAGTTCTTC
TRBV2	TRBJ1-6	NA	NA	CATHRDGNSPLHF	TGTGCCACCCACCGGGATGGGAATTCACCCCTCCACTTT
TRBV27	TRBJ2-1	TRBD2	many	CASSATGLAGGKGYEQFF	TGTGCCAGCAGTGCAACGGGACTAGCGGGGGGGAAAGGCTATGAGCAGTTCTTC
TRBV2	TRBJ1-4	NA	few	CASIGTDTTNEKLFF	TGTGCCAGCATAGGGACCGACACAACTAATGAAAAACTGTTTTTT
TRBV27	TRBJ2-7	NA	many	CASSSGTSIYYEQYF	TGTGCCAGCAGTTCCGGGACTTCAATTTACTACGAGCAGTACTTC
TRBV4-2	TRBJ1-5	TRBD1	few	CASSQDLRQGEVNQPQHF	TGTGCCAGCAGCCAAGATTTGAGGCAGGGGGAGGTCAATCAGCCCCAGCATTTT
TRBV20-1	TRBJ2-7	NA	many	CSAPAGRNSYEQYF	TGCAGTGCCCCGGCGGGACGTAACTCCTACGAGCAGTACTTC
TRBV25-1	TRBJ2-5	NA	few	CASSPRVRQETQYF	TGTGCCAGCAGTCCCAGGGTGAGGCAAGAGACCCAGTACTTC
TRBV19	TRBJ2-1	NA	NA	CASSIGPSGANEQLF	TGTGCCAGTAGTATAGGTCCATCCGGCGCCAATGAGCAGCTCTTC
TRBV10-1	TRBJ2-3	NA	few	CATARGQGRTDTQYF	TGCGCCACCGCCCGGGGCCAAGGACGCACAGATACGCAGTATTTT
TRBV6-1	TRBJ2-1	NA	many	CASLWDSPHNEQFF	TGTGCCAGCCTATGGGATTCCCCACACAATGAGCAGTTCTTC
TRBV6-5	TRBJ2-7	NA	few	CASSPAQIMQYF	TGTGCCAGCAGCCCAGCCCAAATCATGCAGTACTTC
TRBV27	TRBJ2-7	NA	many	CASSPGSTYYEQYF	TGTGCCAGCAGTCCCGGGAGTACCTATTACGAGCAGTACTTC